The 30 T cell receptor beta chains reported below all come from one sample, sequenced in a study of blood T cell repertoires in COVID-19. The method was immunoSEQ multiplex PCR; TCRdb's version includes in-frame clones alone and lacks a portion of them. The sample consists of 650,000 to 800,000 clones, 90% of them appearing once. The material sequenced was peripheral blood. The receptors shown here come from a woman aged 18-30 years with acute or convalescent COVID-19.

The V and J genes are TRBV27 and TRBJ1-2, with D possibly being TRBD1 (6 bases). Trimming removed 8 bases at V and 1 base at J, with 11 bases between. The germline gives CDR1 MNHEY, CDR2 SMNVEV (reference sequence). This CDR3 has 13 amino acids. In DNA form, the CDR3 reads TGTGCCAGCGGCGAGGGGGTTAACTATGGCTACACCTTC. This encodes CASGEGVNYGYTF.

V gene TRBV28 combines with J gene TRBJ1-1, with 7 bases identical to TRBD1. The CDR3 extends over 17 amino acids. The germline gives CDR1 MDHEN, CDR2 SYDVKM. Trimming took 5 bases from V and 4 from J; bases not matched to a gene: 16. CDR3 in amino acids: CASSPTHRQGGFTEAFF. CDR3 nucleotides: TGTGCCAGCAGTCCGACCCATCGACAGGGTGGTTTCACTGAAGCTTTCTTT.

The J gene is TRBJ1-2, the V gene TRBV9, with 9 positions matching TRBD1. Germline values: CDR1 SGDLS, CDR2 YYNGEE. V gave up 0 bases and J gave up 8 bases; unmatched junction bases: 8. The CDR3 runs 15 residues. The CDR3 nucleotides read TGTGCCAGCAGCGTAGACCCGGGACAGGGTTCCGGCTACACCTTC. It encodes CASSVDPGQGSGYTF.

Concerning this clone itself: One end of the junction varies from germline; a read error may be responsible. This chain joins TRBV7-2 and TRBJ1-5, with TRBD1 matching over 8 bases. The CDR3 spans 13 residues. From germline, CDR1 is SGHTA and CDR2 FQGNSA. CDR3 nucleotides: TGTGCCAGCAGCTCGTCCCGGGACAGGCCCCCCAATTTT. As protein: CASSSSRDRPPNF.

The rearrangement joins TRBV3-1 (or the pseudogene TRBV3-2) to TRBJ2-5; 7 nucleotides match TRBD2. Germline V gene data show CDR1 as LGHDT and CDR2 as YNNKEL (reference sequence). The CDR3 consists of 15 residues. The J segment lost 2 bases and the V segment lost 2 bases, leaving 5 bases of the junction unmatched. This CDR3 is CASSQPLAWQETQYF. The CDR3, as DNA: TGTGCCAGCAGCCAACCACTAGCGTGGCAAGAGACCCAGTACTTC.

This clone was found once. This chain joins TRBV28 and TRBJ2-6; the D gene is possibly TRBD1 (6 bases). The V gene's germline CDR1 is MDHEN and CDR2 SYDVKM. CDR3 length equals 16 residues. V shed 3 bases and J shed 2 bases, with 11 bases lying between them. The chain's CDR3 is CASSLRGSTGANVLTF. As DNA, the CDR3 is TGTGCCAGCAGTTTGAGGGGGTCCACTGGGGCCAACGTCCTGACTTTC.

The J gene is TRBJ1-2, the V gene TRBV3-1 (or the pseudogene TRBV3-2); 9 bases are shared with TRBD1. CDR1 and CDR2 (germline): LGHDT, YNNKEL (reference sequence). There are 13 residues in the CDR3. Trimming cost V 4 bases and J 7 bases; bases outside gene matches: 4. The CDR3 bases are TGTGCCAGCAGCCTCGGGACAGGGACTGGCTACACCTTC. Translating gives CASSLGTGTGYTF.

CDR3 residues: CASSGGLGIYGYTF. The CDR3 DNA reads TGCGCCAGCAGCGGGGGGTTGGGGATCTATGGCTACACCTTC. The chain is built from TRBV5-1 and TRBJ1-2; tentative D call: TRBD1 (5 bases). CDR1 is SGHRS and CDR2 is YFSETQ in the germline V gene. There are 14 residues in the CDR3. Trimming left V 4 bases short and J 4 bases short, with 14 bases between.

The rearrangement links TRBV6-1 to TRBJ2-4; the D gene is possibly TRBD1 (6 bases). V lost 2 bases and J lost 3, with 23 bases in between. Germline lookup yields CDR1 MNHNS and CDR2 SASEGT. The CDR3 spans 19 residues. The CDR3: CASSERNPTGFRGKNIQYF. The CDR3 DNA follows: TGTGCCAGCAGTGAAAGAAACCCAACAGGGTTTAGGGGCAAAAACATTCAGTACTTC.

J is TRBJ2-3 and V is TRBV4-1, with unresolved D. The CDR3 is 17 amino acids. Trimming pared 3 bases from V and 2 bases from J, leaving 18 bases between. Germline V gene lookup returns CDR1 MGHRA and CDR2 YSYEKL. The CDR3, as DNA: TGCGCCAGCAGCCACAAGTCCCTTTCCCTAGTCACAGATACGCAGTATTTT. Translation gives CASSHKSLSLVTDTQYF.

J is TRBJ1-2 and V is TRBV12-3 or TRBV12-4; TRBD1 matches at 7 bases. Trimming took 2 bases from V and 8 from J; bases not matched to a gene: 5. The CDR3 covers 13 residues. The CDR3 sequence is CASSLRQGQGYTF. In DNA form, the CDR3 reads TGTGCCAGCAGTTTACGACAGGGACAGGGCTACACCTTC.

The chain carries TRBV4-2 and TRBJ2-4, with D tentatively TRBD2 (6 bases). Between the trimmed V and J ends, which lost 5 bases and 9 bases, there was a span of 11 bases. The CDR3 covers 12 residues. The germline gives CDR1 LGHNA, CDR2 YNFKEQ. The CDR3 sequence: CASSSTRGIQYF. The CDR3 bases are TGTGCCAGCAGCTCAACGCGGGGCATTCAGTACTTC.

The chain combines TRBV10-3 with TRBJ1-1; unclear D gene. CDR1 is ENHRY and CDR2 is SYGVKD in the germline V gene. This CDR3 has 16 amino acids. Trimming took off 4 bases at V and 0 bases at J, with 15 bases between the two ends. The CDR3: CAISGHRELMNTEAFF. DNA for the CDR3: TGTGCCATCAGTGGGCACCGGGAACTCATGAACACTGAAGCTTTCTTT.

In its sample, this clone was seen once. DNA for the CDR3: TGTGCCAGCAGCTTATTGCCAGGGCCCCGGGGGGGAAACACCATATATTTT. Residues: CASSLLPGPRGGNTIYF. This chain links TRBV7-2 with TRBJ1-3, with D perhaps matching TRBD1 (5 bases). V gave up 2 bases and J gave up 4 bases, with 18 bases separating them. Germline lookup yields CDR1 SGHTA and CDR2 FQGNSA. The CDR3 spans 17 residues. Variable domain in full (rest from reference TRBV7-2 and TRBJ1-3): GAGVSQSPSNKVTEKGKDVELRCDPISGHTALYWYRQSLGQGLEFLIYFQGNSAPDKSGLPSDRFSAERTGGSVSTLTIQRTQQEDSAVYLCASSLLPGPRGGNTIYFGEGSWLTVV.

The chain links TRBV12-5 to TRBJ1-2; TRBD1 matches at 7 bases. V lost 1 base, J lost 7 bases, and 6 bases stayed unmatched. This CDR3 region has 14 residues. Germline V gene sequence: CDR1 LGHNT, CDR2 FRNRAP. CDR3 loop: CASGLGEGASGYTF. The DNA for the CDR3 is TGTGCTAGTGGTTTGGGCGAGGGGGCCAGTGGCTACACCTTC.

V usage is TRBV19 and J usage is TRBJ1-4, with a tentative D call TRBD1 (5 bases). Per the germline V gene, CDR1 is LNHDA and CDR2 is SQIVND (reference sequence). The germline V and J ends were trimmed by 5 bases and 3 bases, with 13 bases remaining between them. CDR3 size: 15 residues. This chain's CDR3 is CASSSQGASNEKLFF. In nucleotides, the CDR3 is TGTGCCAGTAGTTCCCAGGGCGCGTCTAATGAAAAACTGTTTTTT.

The chain carries TRBV15 and TRBJ1-3; D not certain. V was cut by 8 bases and J by 4 bases, with 12 bases left in between. The CDR3 contains 13 residues. The germline gives CDR1 LNHNV, CDR2 YYDKDF (reference sequence). CDR3 nucleotides: TGTGCCACCTCTCCCGGCGGAGGAAACACCATATATTTT. Its protein product is CATSPGGGNTIYF.

The chain combines TRBV6-5 with TRBJ1-2; D call uncertain. The CDR3 length is 13 residues. Trimming stripped 0 bases from V and 7 bases from J, with 9 bases between. The germline gives CDR1 MNHEY, CDR2 SVGAGI. CDR3 sequence reads: CASSYSGVGGYTF. CDR3 sequence (DNA): TGTGCCAGCAGTTACTCCGGGGTTGGTGGCTACACCTTC.

The J gene is TRBJ2-3, the V gene TRBV29-1; 8 positions match TRBD2. The J segment lost 1 base and the V segment lost 1 base, leaving 4 bases of the junction unmatched. Germline V gene sequence: CDR1 SQVTM, CDR2 ANQGSEA. The CDR3 totals 15 residues. The CDR3, as DNA: TGCAGCGTTGAAGGGGTTAGCGGGGGCACAGATACGCAGTATTTT. This codes for CSVEGVSGGTDTQYF.

The chain recombines TRBV5-1 with TRBJ1-3, with 8 nucleotides matching TRBD1. V shed 1 base and J 0 bases; nucleotides not matched to a gene: 6. The germline V gene has CDR1 SGHRS and CDR2 YFSETQ. The CDR3 covers 17 residues. The CDR3 sequence is CASSLTGQDSSGNTIYF. CDR3 coding DNA: TGCGCCAGCAGCTTGACGGGACAGGACAGCTCTGGAAACACCATATATTTT.

The sample holds one count of this clone. Within the sample, other DNA sequences also encode this same CDR3. The chain combines TRBV3-1 (or the pseudogene TRBV3-2) with TRBJ2-7; 11 bases are a match to TRBD2. The CDR3 is made up of 14 amino acids. Germline V gives CDR1 LGHDT, CDR2 YNNKEL (reference sequence). The trim removed 4 bases at V and 3 bases at J, leaving 2 bases unmatched. CDR3 loop: CASSPTSGGYEQYF. For the CDR3, the DNA is TGTGCCAGCAGCCCTACTAGCGGGGGCTACGAGCAGTACTTC.

This clone was detected only once. The DNA of the CDR3 is TGTGCCAGCAGTTCCGGGACAGGGAACACCGGGGAGCTGTTTTTT. Translating it yields CASSSGTGNTGELFF. The chain joins TRBV6-4 to TRBJ2-2, with 8 bases that match TRBD1. The CDR3 loop spans 15 amino acids. The V segment lost 5 bases and the J segment 1 base; nucleotides outside the gene matches: 3. The germline V gene encodes CDR1 MRHNA and CDR2 SNTAGT.

The V call is TRBV4-3, the J call TRBJ2-7; D is perhaps TRBD2 (5 bases). Germline V gene data show CDR1 as LGHNA and CDR2 as YSLEER. With 1 base removed from V and 0 bases from J, the gap between germline ends came to 13 bases. This CDR3 region has 16 residues. This CDR3 is CASSQAGKQSSYEQYF. CDR3 sequence (DNA): TGCGCCAGCAGCCAAGCGGGGAAACAGAGCTCCTACGAGCAGTACTTC.

The chain has TRBV7-2 and TRBJ2-3; TRBD2 agrees at 9 bases. From germline, CDR1 is SGHTA and CDR2 FQGNSA. The J segment lost 4 bases and the V segment lost 1 base, leaving 3 bases of the junction unmatched. The CDR3 is 15 amino acids. The CDR3, as DNA: TGTGCCAGCAGCTTAGGACTAGCGGTCGCAGATACGCAGTATTTT. Translating it yields CASSLGLAVADTQYF. The full variable domain, its missing parts supplied by reference TRBV7-2 and TRBJ2-3, is GAGVSQSPSNKVTEKGKDVELRCDPISGHTALYWYRQSLGQGLEFLIYFQGNSAPDKSGLPSDRFSAERTGGSVSTLTIQRTQQEDSAVYLCASSLGLAVADTQYFGPGTRLTVL.

This chain uses TRBV7-9 with TRBJ1-2; D unresolved. Trimming took off 1 base at V and 2 bases at J, with 8 bases between the two ends. Per germline, CDR1 SEHNR and CDR2 FQNEAQ (reference sequence). The CDR3 extends over 14 amino acids. CDR3 residues: CASSLVTANYGYTF. CDR3 DNA: TGTGCCAGCAGCTTAGTCACCGCGAACTATGGCTACACCTTC. The full variable domain, its missing parts supplied by reference TRBV7-9 and TRBJ1-2, is DTGVSQNPRHKITKRGQNVTFRCDPISEHNRLYWYRQTLGQGPEFLTYFQNEAQLEKSRLLSDRFSAERPKGSFSTLEIQRTEQGDSAMYLCASSLVTANYGYTFGSGTRLTVV.

This sequence joins TRBV5-1 and TRBJ1-2, with 7 bases lining up with TRBD1. The CDR3 totals 16 residues. CDR1 is SGHRS and CDR2 is YFSETQ in the germline V gene. V shed 3 bases, J shed 1 base, and the junction held 9 bases outside the gene matches. CDR3 residues: CASSWGRDRLNYGYTF. In DNA form, the CDR3 reads TGCGCCAGCAGCTGGGGCCGGGACAGACTTAACTATGGCTACACCTTC.

The rearrangement uses TRBV2 and TRBJ2-2, with TRBD1 as a possible D gene (5 bases). The CDR3 has 15 residues. Trimming cost V 7 bases and J 3 bases, with 15 bases left between them. The germline gives CDR1 SNHLY, CDR2 FYNNEI. As DNA, the CDR3 is TGTGCCAGCAATGTAGGGTCCAGGGACACCGGGGAGCTGTTTTTT. It yields the protein CASNVGSRDTGELFF.

V gene TRBV5-1 combines with J gene TRBJ1-1; D might be TRBD1 (5 bases). Germline CDR1 and CDR2: SGHRS and YFSETQ. CDR3 length: 15 residues. Trimming stripped 4 bases from V and 4 bases from J, with 17 bases between. CDR3 region: CASSPVVGGGTEAFF. Here the CDR3 DNA reads TGCGCCAGCAGCCCGGTAGTCGGGGGAGGCACTGAAGCTTTCTTT.

This rearrangement joins TRBV7-9 to TRBJ2-7; TRBD1 aligns across 8 bases. Trimming took 1 base from V and 6 from J; bases not matched to a gene: 2. This CDR3 comprises 13 residues. From germline, CDR1 is SEHNR and CDR2 FQNEAQ (reference sequence). The CDR3 bases are TGTGCCAGCAGCTTAGAACAGGGGGTCGAGCAGTACTTC. Its translation is CASSLEQGVEQYF.

With regard to this clone: The sample carries other DNA sequences with the same CDR3. The CDR3 DNA follows: TGCGCCAGCAGCCAAGGGACAGGGCGGACTGAAGCTTTCTTT. Translating gives CASSQGTGRTEAFF. The chain joins TRBV4-1 to TRBJ1-1; 8 nucleotides align to TRBD1. Germline V gives CDR1 MGHRA, CDR2 YSYEKL. The CDR3 is 14 amino acids. J lost 5 bases, V lost 1 base, and 3 bases had no gene match.